These 21 T cell receptor beta chains share one sample of origin, sequenced in a study of T cells after yellow fever vaccination. Using its own MiXCR run on the 5' RACE reads, TCRdb lists one record per CDR3 protein. Altogether 450,000 to 600,000 distinct CDR3 sequences are present, about a sixth being singletons, with the ten largest covering around 16%. Sequencing was performed on PBMCs, taken 5 to 6 days after the first yellow fever vaccination. These receptors all stem from a young man who received the YFV17D yellow fever vaccine.

The chain has TRBV18 and TRBJ1-5; 7 bases map to TRBD1. Germline-derived CDR1 and CDR2 are KGHSH and LQKENI. CDR3 length equals 13 residues. Trimming removed 9 bases from V and 5 bases from J; junction bases left unmatched: 7. The CDR3 bases are TGTGCCAGTAGAGGGGGCCGGGATCAGCCCCAGCATTTT. It codes for CASRGGRDQPQHF.

This clonotype turned up a few times. CDR3 nucleotide sequence: TGCGCCAGCAGCTTGGGGACAGGGGGCGCCAATCAGCCCCAGCATTTT. This sequence encodes CASSLGTGGANQPQHF. The rearrangement uses TRBV5-1 and TRBJ1-5, with 11 bases identical to TRBD1. Germline CDR1 SGHRS, CDR2 YFSETQ. This CDR3 has 16 amino acids. The J segment lost 3 bases and the V segment lost 0 bases, leaving 2 bases of the junction unmatched.

The chain has TRBV7-9 and TRBJ1-5; 7 bases are shared with TRBD1. V dropped 3 bases and J dropped 6; count of bases not matched to a gene: 2. There are 13 residues in the CDR3. CDR1 and CDR2 from the germline V gene are SEHNR and FQNEAQ (reference sequence). As DNA, the CDR3 is TGTGCCAGCAGCTTCCGGGACAGTCAGCCCCAGCATTTT. Its translation is CASSFRDSQPQHF.

This clonotype was seen many times. The chain links TRBV7-6 to TRBJ1-6; TRBD1 matches at 7 bases. With 7 bases clipped from V and 10 bases from J, the junction kept 10 bases outside the gene matches. Looked up from germline, CDR1 is SGHVS and CDR2 is FNYEAQ. The CDR3 consists of 14 residues. The CDR3 reads CASTYGQGGSPLHF. The CDR3 nucleotides are TGTGCCAGCACCTACGGGCAGGGGGGCTCACCCCTCCACTTT.

This clonotype was picked up a small number of times. The rearrangement joins TRBV4-2 to TRBJ2-3; D is possibly TRBD2 (6 bases). V lost 5 bases and J lost 3, with 21 bases in between. Germline CDR1 is LGHNA and CDR2 is YNFKEQ. CDR3 length: 17 amino acids. Written as DNA, the CDR3 is TGTGCCAGCAGCATGGGGCACCCGACTAGGGCTACAGATACGCAGTATTTT. It codes for CASSMGHPTRATDTQYF.

The chain joins TRBV5-1 to TRBJ2-7, with 9 nucleotides matching TRBD1. This CDR3 has 15 amino acids. Germline V gives CDR1 SGHRS, CDR2 YFSETQ. The trim removed 4 bases at V and 5 bases at J, leaving 10 bases unmatched. Here the CDR3 reads CASSLGDRDRHEQYV. In DNA, the CDR3 is TGCGCCAGCAGCCTGGGGGACAGGGACCGGCACGAGCAGTACGTC.

In this sample, this clonotype turned up a few times. The genes are TRBV20-1 and TRBJ1-1, with D perhaps TRBD1 (5 bases). Deletions cut 0 bases from V and 0 bases from J, with 11 bases between. The CDR3 is made up of 15 amino acids. Germline V gene lookup returns CDR1 DFQATT and CDR2 SNEGSKA (reference sequence). The CDR3 coding sequence is TGCAGTGCTAGAGATGTTGGAGGGGTGAACACTGAAGCTTTCTTT. Its protein is CSARDVGGVNTEAFF.

This clonotype was counted a few times. J is TRBJ2-7 and V is TRBV6-1; D uncertain. V shed 4 bases and J shed 0 bases, with 10 bases lying between them. The CDR3 runs 14 residues. CDR1 and CDR2 from the germline V gene are MNHNS and SASEGT. The CDR3 reads CASSAVTVSYEQYF. In DNA form, the CDR3 reads TGTGCCAGCAGTGCCGTGACGGTCTCCTACGAGCAGTACTTC.

The chain has TRBV7-2 and TRBJ2-5; D possibly corresponds to TRBD1 (8 bases). The ends were cut back, 3 bases at V and 5 bases at J, with 16 bases in the middle. Germline V CDR1 and CDR2: SGHTA, FQGNSA. The CDR3 covers 15 residues. The CDR3 DNA follows: TGTGCCAGCAGCTTCGGCAGGGGGCGGGAGGAGACCCAGTACTTC. This gives the protein CASSFGRGREETQYF.

The chain employs TRBV6-6 and TRBJ2-7; possible D gene TRBD1, 6 bases. V was trimmed by 9 bases and J by 4 bases, leaving 16 bases between them. CDR1 and CDR2 (germline): MNHNY, SVGAGI (reference sequence). The CDR3 extends over 13 amino acids. Here the CDR3 reads CARRQVVGYEQYV. The CDR3 bases are TGTGCCAGAAGACAGGTTGTAGGATACGAGCAGTACGTC.

This sequence joins TRBV5-1 and TRBJ1-4; D perhaps matches TRBD1 (5 bases). The V end was cut by 4 bases, the J end by 6 bases, with 16 bases between. Germline V gene data show CDR1 as SGHRS and CDR2 as YFSETQ. CDR3 length: 15 residues. The CDR3 coding sequence is TGCGCCAGCAGCCTTGATTGGGGAGGGGATGAAAAACTGTTTTTT. Translated, it gives CASSLDWGGDEKLFF.

This clonotype was detected a few times. The rearrangement joins TRBV12-3 or TRBV12-4 to TRBJ2-2, with TRBD1 identical over 7 bases. The V segment lost 3 bases and the J segment 4 bases; nucleotides outside the gene matches: 8. The CDR3 loop spans 16 amino acids. CDR3 loop: CASSLGSTGTTGELFF. CDR3 sequence (DNA): TGTGCCAGCAGTTTGGGGTCGACAGGGACCACCGGGGAGCTGTTTTTT.

Here the CDR3 reads CAWRFGGLETQYF. The DNA of the CDR3 is TGTGCCTGGAGATTCGGGGGTTTAGAGACCCAGTACTTC. The chain joins TRBV30 to TRBJ2-5; TRBD2 is a possible D gene (6 bases). Trimming stripped 3 bases from V and 4 bases from J, with 12 bases between. Germline V gene lookup returns CDR1 GTSNPN and CDR2 SVGIG (reference sequence). This CDR3 has 13 residues.

This chain links TRBV4-1 with TRBJ2-1; TRBD1 or TRBD2 may be the D gene (5 bases each). The CDR3 consists of 15 residues. V was clipped by 0 bases and J by 9 bases, with 15 bases between them. Per the germline V gene, CDR1 is MGHRA and CDR2 is YSYEKL. The CDR3 loop is CASSQDPEGYAEQFF. The CDR3 region has the DNA TGCGCCAGCAGCCAAGATCCAGAGGGGTACGCTGAGCAGTTCTTC.

This clonotype was seen many times. The V call is TRBV27, the J call TRBJ1-5, with TRBD1 identical over 7 bases. The germline gives CDR1 MNHEY, CDR2 SMNVEV (reference sequence). CDR3 length: 14 amino acids. The junction had 1 base not matched to a gene; V was cut back by 3 bases and J by 2 bases. The DNA for the CDR3 is TGTGCCAGCAGTTTTGGACAGGGCAATCAGCCCCAGCATTTT. Translating it yields CASSFGQGNQPQHF.

This rearrangement joins TRBV9 to TRBJ1-6; D uncertain. Trimming took off 1 base at V and 0 bases at J, with 5 bases between the two ends. The CDR3 loop spans 15 amino acids. From germline, CDR1 is SGDLS and CDR2 YYNGEE. Written as DNA, the CDR3 is TGTGCCAGCAGCGTAACGAGCTCCTATAATTCACCCCTCCACTTT. Its translation is CASSVTSSYNSPLHF.

The CDR3 region is CASSYSGLGAAGEETQYF. DNA of the CDR3: TGTGCCAGCAGTTACTCGGGTTTGGGGGCAGCGGGCGAGGAGACCCAGTACTTC. This sequence joins TRBV6-5 and TRBJ2-5, with D possibly called TRBD1 or TRBD2 (6 bases each). V was clipped by 0 bases and J by 5 bases, with 22 bases between them. This CDR3 spans 18 amino acids. The germline gives CDR1 MNHEY, CDR2 SVGAGI.

The V and J genes are TRBV6-1 and TRBJ1-5; a weak D match, TRBD1 (5 bases). V lost 0 bases to trimming and J lost 6 bases, with 12 bases between them. Germline-derived CDR1 and CDR2 are MNHNS and SASEGT. CDR3 length equals 15 residues. The CDR3 bases are TGTGCCAGCAGTGAAGCGGAGGGGAGGGGTCAGCCCCAGCATTTT. Amino acid sequence: CASSEAEGRGQPQHF.

This clonotype was seen a few times. This chain uses TRBV6-1 with TRBJ2-1, with 11 bases lining up with TRBD1. The CDR3 has 19 residues. Germline CDR1 is MNHNS and CDR2 is SASEGT. Trimming at V came to 6 bases and at J to 4 bases, leaving 17 bases not matched to a gene. CDR3 DNA: TGTGCCAGCAGCTCTAACCCGGGACAGGGGGGCTTCACGTACAATGAGCAGTTCTTC. It codes for CASSSNPGQGGFTYNEQFF.

In this sample, this clonotype turned up a few times. The rearrangement links TRBV12-3 or TRBV12-4 to TRBJ1-5; no clear D. The CDR3 sequence is 15 residues long. Trimming took off 1 base at V and 2 bases at J, with 9 bases between the two ends. CDR3 amino acids: CASSLGRSGNQPQHF. DNA of the CDR3: TGTGCCAGCAGTTTAGGGAGATCTGGCAATCAGCCCCAGCATTTT.

This clonotype was seen at least ten times. The J gene is TRBJ1-5, the V gene TRBV12-3 or TRBV12-4; no clear D gene. The CDR3 covers 13 residues. V dropped 4 bases and J dropped 6 bases, with 10 bases sitting between them. Here the CDR3 reads CASSYGEGQPQHF. Written as DNA, the CDR3 is TGTGCCAGCAGTTACGGGGAGGGTCAGCCCCAGCATTTT.